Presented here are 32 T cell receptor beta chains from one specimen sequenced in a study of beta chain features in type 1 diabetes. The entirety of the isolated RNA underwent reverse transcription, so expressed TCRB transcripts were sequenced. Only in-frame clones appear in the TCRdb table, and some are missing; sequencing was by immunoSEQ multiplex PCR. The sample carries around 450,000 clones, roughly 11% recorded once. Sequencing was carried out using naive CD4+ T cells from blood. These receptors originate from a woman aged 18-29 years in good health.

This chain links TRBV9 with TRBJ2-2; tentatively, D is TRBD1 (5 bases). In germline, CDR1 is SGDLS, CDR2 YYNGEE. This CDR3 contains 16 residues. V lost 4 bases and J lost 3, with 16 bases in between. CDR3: CASSLDSSPDTGELFF. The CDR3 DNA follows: TGTGCCAGCAGCCTCGACAGTTCTCCTGACACCGGGGAGCTGTTTTTT.

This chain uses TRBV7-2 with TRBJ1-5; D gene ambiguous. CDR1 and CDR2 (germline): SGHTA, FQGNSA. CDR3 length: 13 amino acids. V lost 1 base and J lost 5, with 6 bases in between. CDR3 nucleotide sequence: TGTGCCAGCAGCTTAGGACCGGATCAGCCCCAGCATTTT. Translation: CASSLGPDQPQHF.

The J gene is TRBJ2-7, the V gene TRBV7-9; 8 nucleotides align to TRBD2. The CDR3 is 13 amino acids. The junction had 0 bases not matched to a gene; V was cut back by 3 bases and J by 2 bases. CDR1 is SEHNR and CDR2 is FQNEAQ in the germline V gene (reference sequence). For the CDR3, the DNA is TGTGCCAGCAGCTTCGGGAGGGCCTACGAGCAGTACGTC. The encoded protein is CASSFGRAYEQYV.

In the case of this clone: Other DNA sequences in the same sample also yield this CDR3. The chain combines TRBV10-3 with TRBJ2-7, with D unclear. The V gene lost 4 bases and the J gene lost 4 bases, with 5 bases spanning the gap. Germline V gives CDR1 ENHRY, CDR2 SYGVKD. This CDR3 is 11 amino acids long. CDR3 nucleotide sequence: TGTGCCATCAGTGCCGGTTACGAGCAGTACGTC. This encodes CAISAGYEQYV.

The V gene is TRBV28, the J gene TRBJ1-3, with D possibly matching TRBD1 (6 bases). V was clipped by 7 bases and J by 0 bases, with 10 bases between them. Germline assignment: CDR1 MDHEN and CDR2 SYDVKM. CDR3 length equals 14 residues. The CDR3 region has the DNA TGTGCCAGCACCTCGACAGGCTCTGGAAACACCATATATTTT. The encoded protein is CASTSTGSGNTIYF.

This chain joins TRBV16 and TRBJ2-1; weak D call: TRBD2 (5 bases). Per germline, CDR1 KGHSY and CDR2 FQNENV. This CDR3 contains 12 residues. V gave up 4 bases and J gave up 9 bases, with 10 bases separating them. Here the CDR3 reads CASSRLGSEQFF. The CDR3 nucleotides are TGTGCCAGCAGCCGATTGGGGAGTGAGCAGTTCTTC. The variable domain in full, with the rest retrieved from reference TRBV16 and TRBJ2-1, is GEEVAQTPKHLVRGEGQKAKLYCAPIKGHSYVFWYQQVLKNEFKFLISFQNENVFDETGMPKERFSAKCLPNSPCSLEIQATKLEDSAVYFCASSRLGSEQFFGPGTRLTVL.

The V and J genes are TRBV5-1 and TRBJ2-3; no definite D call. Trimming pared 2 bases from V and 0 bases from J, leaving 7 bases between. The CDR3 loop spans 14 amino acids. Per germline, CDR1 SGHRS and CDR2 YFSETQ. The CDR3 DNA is TGCGCCAGCAGCTTTAGACAAAGCACAGATACGCAGTATTTT. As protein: CASSFRQSTDTQYF.

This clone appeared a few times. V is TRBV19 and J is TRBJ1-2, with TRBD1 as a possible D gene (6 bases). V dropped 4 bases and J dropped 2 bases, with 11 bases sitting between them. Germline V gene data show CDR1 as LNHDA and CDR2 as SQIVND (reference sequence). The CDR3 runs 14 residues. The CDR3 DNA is TGTGCCAGTAGTAGAACGGGACACAACTATGGCTACACCTTC. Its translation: CASSRTGHNYGYTF.

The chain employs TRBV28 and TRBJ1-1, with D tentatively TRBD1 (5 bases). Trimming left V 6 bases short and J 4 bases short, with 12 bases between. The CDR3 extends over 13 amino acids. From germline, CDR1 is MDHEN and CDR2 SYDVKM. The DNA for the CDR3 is TGTGCCAGCAGAGAAACCGGGACCACTGAAGCTTTCTTT. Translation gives CASRETGTTEAFF.

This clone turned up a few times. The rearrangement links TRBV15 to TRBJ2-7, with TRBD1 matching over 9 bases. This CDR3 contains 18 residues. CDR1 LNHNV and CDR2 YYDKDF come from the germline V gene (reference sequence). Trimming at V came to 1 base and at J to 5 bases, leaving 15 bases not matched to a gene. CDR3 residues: CATSRGSGKNRGLNEQYV. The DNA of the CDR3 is TGTGCCACCAGCAGAGGCTCCGGTAAAAACAGGGGGCTGAACGAGCAGTACGTC.

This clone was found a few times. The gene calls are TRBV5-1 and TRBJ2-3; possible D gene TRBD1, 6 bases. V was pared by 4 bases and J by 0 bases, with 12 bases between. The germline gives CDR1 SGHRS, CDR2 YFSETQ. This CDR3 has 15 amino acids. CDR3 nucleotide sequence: TGCGCCAGCAGCGAAAACAGGGTCAGCACAGATACGCAGTATTTT. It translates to CASSENRVSTDTQYF.

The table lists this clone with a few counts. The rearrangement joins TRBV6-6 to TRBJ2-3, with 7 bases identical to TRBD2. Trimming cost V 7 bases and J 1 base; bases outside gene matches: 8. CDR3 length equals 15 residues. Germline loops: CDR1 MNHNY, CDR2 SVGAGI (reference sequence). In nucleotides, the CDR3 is TGTGCCAGCACCCTCCGCGGGGGTGGCACAGATACGCAGTATTTT. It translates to CASTLRGGGTDTQYF.

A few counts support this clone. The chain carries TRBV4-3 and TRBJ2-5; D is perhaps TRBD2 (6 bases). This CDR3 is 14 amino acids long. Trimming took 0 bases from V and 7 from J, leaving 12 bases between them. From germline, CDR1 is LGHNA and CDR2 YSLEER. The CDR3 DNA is TGCGCCAGCAGCCAAGATCGACTCGGGGGGACCCAGTACTTC. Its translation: CASSQDRLGGTQYF.

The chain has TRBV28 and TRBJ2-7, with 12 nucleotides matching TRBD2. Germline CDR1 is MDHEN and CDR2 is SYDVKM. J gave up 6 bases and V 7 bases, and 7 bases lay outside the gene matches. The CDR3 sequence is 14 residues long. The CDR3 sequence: CASMTSGGYGEQYV. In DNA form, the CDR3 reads TGTGCCAGCATGACTAGCGGGGGTTACGGCGAGCAGTACGTC.

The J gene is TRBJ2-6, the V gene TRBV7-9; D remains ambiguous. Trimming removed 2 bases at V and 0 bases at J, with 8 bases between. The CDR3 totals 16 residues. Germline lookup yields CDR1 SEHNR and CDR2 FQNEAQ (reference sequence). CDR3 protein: CASSLQKNSGANVLTF. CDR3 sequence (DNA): TGTGCCAGCAGCTTACAGAAGAACTCTGGGGCCAACGTCCTGACTTTC.

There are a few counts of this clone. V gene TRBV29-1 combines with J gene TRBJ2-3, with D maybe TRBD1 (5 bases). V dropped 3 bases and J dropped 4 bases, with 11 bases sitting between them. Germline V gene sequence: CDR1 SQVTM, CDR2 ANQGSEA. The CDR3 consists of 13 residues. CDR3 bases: TGCAGCGTTGACCTGGGGCCGGCAGATACGCAGTATTTT. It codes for CSVDLGPADTQYF.

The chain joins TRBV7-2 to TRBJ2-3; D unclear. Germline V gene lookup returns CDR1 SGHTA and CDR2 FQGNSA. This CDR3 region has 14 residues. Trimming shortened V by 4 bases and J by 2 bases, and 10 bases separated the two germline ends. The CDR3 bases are TGTGCCAGCAGCTCCGGGCCGGACACAGATACGCAGTATTTT. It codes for CASSSGPDTDTQYF.

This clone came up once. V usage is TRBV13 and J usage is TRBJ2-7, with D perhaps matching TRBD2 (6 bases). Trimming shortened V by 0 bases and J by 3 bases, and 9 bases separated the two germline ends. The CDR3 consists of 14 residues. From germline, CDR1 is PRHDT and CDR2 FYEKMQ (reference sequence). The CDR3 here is CASSLGWTNYEQYF. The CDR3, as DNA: TGTGCCAGCAGCTTAGGATGGACTAACTACGAGCAGTACTTC.

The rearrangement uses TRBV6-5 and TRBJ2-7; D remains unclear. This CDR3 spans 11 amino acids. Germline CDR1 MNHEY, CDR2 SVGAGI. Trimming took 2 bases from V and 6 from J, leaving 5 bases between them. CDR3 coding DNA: TGTGCCAGCAGTTACCGGGCCGAGCAGTACTTC. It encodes CASSYRAEQYF.

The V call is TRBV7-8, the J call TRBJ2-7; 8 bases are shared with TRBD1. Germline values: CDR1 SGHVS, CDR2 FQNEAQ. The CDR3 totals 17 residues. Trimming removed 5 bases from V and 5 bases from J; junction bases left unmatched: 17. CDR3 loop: CASSRPRDRLSSDEQYV. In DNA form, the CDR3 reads TGTGCCAGCAGCCGGCCCCGGGACAGGCTTAGTTCGGACGAGCAGTACGTC.

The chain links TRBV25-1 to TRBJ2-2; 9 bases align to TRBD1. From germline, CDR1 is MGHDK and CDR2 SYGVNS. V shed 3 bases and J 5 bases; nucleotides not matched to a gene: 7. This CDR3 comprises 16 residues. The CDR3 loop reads CASSDPGQGGTGELFF. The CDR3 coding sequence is TGTGCCAGCAGTGACCCGGGACAGGGAGGGACCGGGGAGCTGTTTTTT.

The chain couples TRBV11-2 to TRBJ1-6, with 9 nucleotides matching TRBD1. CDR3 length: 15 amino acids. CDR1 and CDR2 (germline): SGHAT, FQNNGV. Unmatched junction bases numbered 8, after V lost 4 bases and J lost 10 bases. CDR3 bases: TGTGCCAGCAGCTCGGGGGACAGGGTCTCCTCACCCCTCCACTTT. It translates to CASSSGDRVSSPLHF.

The CDR3 DNA sequence: TGTGCCAGCAGGCCCGACAGTAACTATGGCTACACCTTC. It translates to CASRPDSNYGYTF. The rearrangement links TRBV7-9 to TRBJ1-2; a possible D gene is TRBD1 (5 bases). The CDR3 sequence is 13 residues long. CDR1 and CDR2 (germline): SEHNR, FQNEAQ (reference sequence). V was clipped by 6 bases and J by 1 base, with 9 bases between them.

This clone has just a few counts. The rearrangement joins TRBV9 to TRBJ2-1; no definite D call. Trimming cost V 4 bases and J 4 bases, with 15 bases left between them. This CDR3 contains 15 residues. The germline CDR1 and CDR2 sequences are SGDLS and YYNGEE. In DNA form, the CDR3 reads TGTGCCAGCAGCCTACAGCGTGACTTATACAATGAGCAGTTCTTC. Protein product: CASSLQRDLYNEQFF. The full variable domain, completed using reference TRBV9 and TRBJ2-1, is DSGVTQTPKHLITATGQRVTLRCSPRSGDLSVYWYQQSLDQGLQFLIQYYNGEERAKGNILERFSAQQFPDLHSELNLSSLELGDSALYFCASSLQRDLYNEQFFGPGTRLTVL.

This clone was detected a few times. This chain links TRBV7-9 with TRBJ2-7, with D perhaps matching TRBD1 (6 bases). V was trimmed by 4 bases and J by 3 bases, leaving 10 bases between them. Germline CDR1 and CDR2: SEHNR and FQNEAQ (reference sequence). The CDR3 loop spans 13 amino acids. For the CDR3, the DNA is TGTGCCAGCAGCTCCGCAGGGGACTACGAGCAGTACTTC. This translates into CASSSAGDYEQYF.

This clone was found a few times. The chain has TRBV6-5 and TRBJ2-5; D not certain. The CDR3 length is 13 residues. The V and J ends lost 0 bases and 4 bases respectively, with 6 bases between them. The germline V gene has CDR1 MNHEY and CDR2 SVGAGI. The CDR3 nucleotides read TGTGCCAGCAGTTACTCGATAGGAGAGACCCAGTACTTC. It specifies CASSYSIGETQYF.

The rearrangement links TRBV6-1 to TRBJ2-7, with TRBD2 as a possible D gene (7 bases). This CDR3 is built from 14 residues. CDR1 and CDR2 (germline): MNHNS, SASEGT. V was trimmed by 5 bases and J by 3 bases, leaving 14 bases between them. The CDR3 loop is CASSLNGGHYEQYV. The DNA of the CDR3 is TGTGCCAGCAGTCTCAACGGGGGGCACTACGAGCAGTACGTC.

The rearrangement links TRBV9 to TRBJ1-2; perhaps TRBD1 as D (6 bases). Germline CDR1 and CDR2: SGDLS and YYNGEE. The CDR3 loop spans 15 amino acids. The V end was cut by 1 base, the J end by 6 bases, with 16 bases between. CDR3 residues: CASSVTGLSLNGYTF. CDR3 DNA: TGTGCCAGCAGCGTAACAGGGCTATCTCTCAATGGCTACACCTTC. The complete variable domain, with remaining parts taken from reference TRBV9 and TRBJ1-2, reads DSGVTQTPKHLITATGQRVTLRCSPRSGDLSVYWYQQSLDQGLQFLIQYYNGEERAKGNILERFSAQQFPDLHSELNLSSLELGDSALYFCASSVTGLSLNGYTFGSGTRLTVV.

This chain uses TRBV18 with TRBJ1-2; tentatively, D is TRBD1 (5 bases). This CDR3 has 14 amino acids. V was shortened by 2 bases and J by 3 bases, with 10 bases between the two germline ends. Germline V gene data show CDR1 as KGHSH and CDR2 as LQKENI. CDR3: CASSPNRRDYGYTF. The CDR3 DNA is TGTGCCAGCTCACCAAATCGCAGGGACTATGGCTACACCTTC.

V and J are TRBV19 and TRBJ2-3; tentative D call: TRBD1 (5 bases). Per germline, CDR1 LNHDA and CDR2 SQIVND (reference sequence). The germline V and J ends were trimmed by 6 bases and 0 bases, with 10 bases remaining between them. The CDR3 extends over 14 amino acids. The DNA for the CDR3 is TGTGCCAGTAGCGAAGGGGCTAGCACAGATACGCAGTATTTT. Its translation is CASSEGASTDTQYF.

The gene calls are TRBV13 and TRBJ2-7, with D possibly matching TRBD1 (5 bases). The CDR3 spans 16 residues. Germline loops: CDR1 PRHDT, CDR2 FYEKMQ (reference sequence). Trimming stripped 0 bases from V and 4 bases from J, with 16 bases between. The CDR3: CASSLGLAGIGYEQYF. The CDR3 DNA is TGTGCCAGCAGCTTAGGTTTGGCAGGGATTGGGTACGAGCAGTACTTC. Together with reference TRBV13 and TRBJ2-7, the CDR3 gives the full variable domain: AAGVIQSPRHLIKEKRETATLKCYPIPRHDTVYWYQQGPGQDPQFLISFYEKMQSDKGSIPDRFSAQQFSDYHSELNMSSLELGDSALYFCASSLGLAGIGYEQYFGPGTRLTVT.

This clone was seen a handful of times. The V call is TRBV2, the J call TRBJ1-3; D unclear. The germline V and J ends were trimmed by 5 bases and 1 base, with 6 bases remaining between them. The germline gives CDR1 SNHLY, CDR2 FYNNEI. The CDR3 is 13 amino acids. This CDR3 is CASSTESGNTIYF. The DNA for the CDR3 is TGTGCCAGCAGTACAGAATCTGGAAACACCATATATTTT.